This T cell receptor beta chain was retrieved from a study of shared clonotypes between healthy human individuals. Study findings and constraints: Few donors restricted represented genetic and exposure-history diversity.

In germline, CDR1 is SGDLS, CDR2 YYNGEE. Trimming shortened V by 0 bases and J by 4 bases, and 8 bases separated the two germline ends. The CDR3 consists of 15 residues. This clone was picked up one time. The antigen remains unidentified. Using 200 ng DNA, 32,000 or so T cell genomes, the sorted-subset replicate PCRs were run. Sequencing was performed with immunoSEQ multiplex PCR; in TCRdb, only in-frame clones are kept and a portion is missing. The data hold approximately 350,000 clones, with just over 95% observed a single time. Sequencing was carried out using memory CD8+ T cells sorted from blood. As for subset: CD45RO+ cells pooled with CCR7-negative TemRA cells. The sequence was obtained from a young man in good health. V gene TRBV9 combines with J gene TRBJ2-6; the D is unclear. CDR3 sequence (DNA): TGTGCCAGCAGCGTAGATAGGACGGGGGCCAACGTCCTGACTTTC. It codes for CASSVDRTGANVLTF.